Listed below are T cell receptor beta chains from one sample, sequenced in a study of cytomegalovirus exposure and HLA in healthy donors. Assay: immunoSEQ multiplex PCR; the TCRdb copy retains only in-frame clones and omits some. The sample records about 140,000 clones, around 85% being singletons. Sequencing was performed on PBMCs. These receptor sequences come from a man aged 18 to 29 in good health and CMV-seronegative. Both conserved end residues are part of each CDR3. The order of the fields is D gene, clone size, V gene, CDR3 length, J gene, CDR3 protein, CDR3 DNA. The D gene is left open where the match is weak. The size entry is marked missing in some rows and otherwise reads once, few, many or a size class.

d_gene: TRBD2
abundance: NA
v_gene: TRBV28
len: 15
j_gene: TRBJ2-5
CDR3aa: CASSRPKTSTETQYF
CDR3nt: TGTGCCAGCAGTCGACCCAAGACTAGCACGGAGACCCAGTACTTC

d_gene: NA
abundance: NA
v_gene: TRBV4-1
len: 16
j_gene: TRBJ1-2
CDR3aa: CASSQGPGQTFYGYTF
CDR3nt: TGCGCCAGCAGCCAAGGACCTGGACAGACCTTCTATGGCTACACCTTC

d_gene: TRBD1
abundance: NA
v_gene: TRBV2
len: 14
j_gene: TRBJ2-7
CDR3aa: CASSGGQGAYEQYF
CDR3nt: TGTGCCAGCAGTGGGGGACAGGGGGCATACGAGCAGTACTTC

d_gene: NA
abundance: NA
v_gene: TRBV7-9
len: 14
j_gene: TRBJ1-4
CDR3aa: CASSLVGGDEKLFF
CDR3nt: TGTGCCAGCAGCTTAGTTGGGGGGGACGAAAAACTGTTTTTT

d_gene: TRBD2
abundance: NA
v_gene: TRBV27
len: 16
j_gene: TRBJ2-7
CDR3aa: CASSLSGAGGAYEQYF
CDR3nt: TGTGCCAGCAGTTTATCCGGAGCGGGGGGGGCCTACGAGCAGTACTTC

d_gene: NA
abundance: NA
v_gene: TRBV5-1
len: 14
j_gene: TRBJ2-5
CDR3aa: CASSLTGSSETQYF
CDR3nt: TGCGCCAGCAGCTTGACAGGTTCCTCGGAGACCCAGTACTTC

d_gene: TRBD1
abundance: NA
v_gene: TRBV28
len: 14
j_gene: TRBJ2-5
CDR3aa: CASSLPGGRKTQYF
CDR3nt: TGTGCCAGCAGTTTGCCAGGGGGCAGGAAGACCCAGTACTTC

d_gene: TRBD1
abundance: once
v_gene: TRBV28
len: 16
j_gene: TRBJ1-2
CDR3aa: CASSLLDRGPVYGYTF
CDR3nt: TGTGCCAGCAGTCTGCTCGACAGGGGGCCCGTCTATGGCTACACCTTC

d_gene: NA
abundance: NA
v_gene: TRBV7-9
len: 14
j_gene: TRBJ2-4
CDR3aa: CASSFQLAKNIQYF
CDR3nt: TGTGCCAGCAGCTTTCAGTTAGCCAAAAACATTCAGTACTTC

d_gene: NA
abundance: NA
v_gene: TRBV5-6
len: 16
j_gene: TRBJ2-2
CDR3aa: CASSFRAYLLTGELFF
CDR3nt: TGTGCCAGCAGCTTCAGGGCATATCTTCTCACCGGGGAGCTGTTTTTT

d_gene: NA
abundance: NA
v_gene: TRBV30
len: 13
j_gene: TRBJ1-1
CDR3aa: CAWSVQGDTEAFF
CDR3nt: TGTGCCTGGAGTGTACAAGGGGATACTGAAGCTTTCTTT

d_gene: TRBD2
abundance: NA
v_gene: TRBV6-5
len: 12
j_gene: TRBJ2-7
CDR3aa: CASQAGRYEQYF
CDR3nt: TGTGCCAGCCAAGCGGGGAGGTACGAGCAGTACTTC

d_gene: TRBD1
abundance: NA
v_gene: TRBV19
len: 14
j_gene: TRBJ1-3
CDR3aa: CASRRQGIGNTIYF
CDR3nt: TGTGCCAGTAGGAGACAGGGTATTGGAAACACCATATATTTT

d_gene: NA
abundance: NA
v_gene: TRBV19
len: 13
j_gene: TRBJ1-2
CDR3aa: CASSIQYDYGYTF
CDR3nt: TGTGCCAGTAGTATTCAGTACGACTATGGCTACACCTTC

d_gene: NA
abundance: NA
v_gene: TRBV6-6
len: 13
j_gene: TRBJ2-3
CDR3aa: CASSRGFPDTQYF
CDR3nt: TGTGCCAGCAGTAGAGGCTTCCCAGATACGCAGTATTTT

d_gene: TRBD2
abundance: NA
v_gene: TRBV10-3
len: 16
j_gene: TRBJ2-5
CDR3aa: CAISESTSGRQETQYF
CDR3nt: TGTGCCATCAGTGAGTCGACTAGCGGGAGGCAAGAGACCCAGTACTTC

d_gene: TRBD1
abundance: NA
v_gene: TRBV9
len: 15
j_gene: TRBJ1-5
CDR3aa: CASSVAGGGYEPQHF
CDR3nt: TGTGCCAGCAGCGTGGCAGGGGGCGGGTATGAGCCCCAGCATTTT

d_gene: NA
abundance: NA
v_gene: TRBV9
len: 12
j_gene: TRBJ2-3
CDR3aa: CASSLQRDTQYF
CDR3nt: TGTGCCAGCAGCTTACAGCGGGATACGCAGTATTTT

d_gene: NA
abundance: once
v_gene: TRBV6-5
len: 14
j_gene: TRBJ1-1
CDR3aa: CASRPGQQATEAFF
CDR3nt: TGTGCCAGCAGACCCGGACAGCAGGCCACTGAAGCTTTCTTT

d_gene: NA
abundance: NA
v_gene: TRBV27
len: 15
j_gene: TRBJ2-2
CDR3aa: CASSFTRAHTGELFF
CDR3nt: TGTGCCAGCAGTTTCACCAGGGCACACACCGGGGAGCTGTTTTTT

d_gene: NA
abundance: NA
v_gene: TRBV6-1
len: 16
j_gene: TRBJ2-1
CDR3aa: CASSEVGSPVGDEQFF
CDR3nt: TGTGCCAGCAGTGAAGTCGGGTCACCAGTCGGGGATGAGCAGTTCTTC

d_gene: TRBD2
abundance: NA
v_gene: TRBV6-4
len: 16
j_gene: TRBJ2-1
CDR3aa: CASSPDLAGGLFEQFF
CDR3nt: TGTGCCAGCAGTCCCGACCTAGCGGGGGGGCTTTTTGAGCAGTTCTTC

d_gene: NA
abundance: once
v_gene: TRBV5-1
len: 15
j_gene: TRBJ2-2
CDR3aa: CASSVDPGGAGELFF
CDR3nt: TGCGCCAGCAGCGTGGACCCAGGTGGTGCCGGGGAGCTGTTTTTT

d_gene: NA
abundance: NA
v_gene: TRBV19
len: 16
j_gene: TRBJ1-4
CDR3aa: CASTAGRAATNEKLFF
CDR3nt: TGTGCCAGTACCGCCGGGAGGGCCGCGACTAATGAAAAACTGTTTTTT

d_gene: TRBD1
abundance: few
v_gene: TRBV25-1
len: 14
j_gene: TRBJ1-1
CDR3aa: CASRATGGFTEAFF
CDR3nt: TGTGCCAGCAGGGCTACAGGGGGCTTCACTGAAGCTTTCTTT

d_gene: TRBD1
abundance: NA
v_gene: TRBV5-1
len: 16
j_gene: TRBJ1-2
CDR3aa: CASSTTRQGFNYGYTF
CDR3nt: TGCGCCAGCAGCACAACCCGACAGGGCTTCAACTATGGCTACACCTTC

d_gene: NA
abundance: NA
v_gene: TRBV27
len: 15
j_gene: TRBJ1-5
CDR3aa: CASSPGTTQAQPQHF
CDR3nt: TGTGCCAGCAGTCCAGGGACAACCCAGGCCCAGCCCCAGCATTTT

d_gene: TRBD1
abundance: NA
v_gene: TRBV6-5
len: 12
j_gene: TRBJ1-4
CDR3aa: CASSPGQEKLFF
CDR3nt: TGTGCCAGCAGTCCGGGACAGGAAAAACTGTTTTTT

d_gene: TRBD1
abundance: NA
v_gene: TRBV9
len: 18
j_gene: TRBJ2-1
CDR3aa: CASSSPILGQGAYNEQFF
CDR3nt: TGTGCCAGCAGCTCCCCGATCCTGGGACAGGGGGCCTACAATGAGCAGTTCTTC

d_gene: TRBD1
abundance: few
v_gene: TRBV5-4
len: 15
j_gene: TRBJ1-1
CDR3aa: CASSAKGQGDTEAFF
CDR3nt: TGTGCCAGCAGCGCAAAGGGACAGGGAGACACTGAAGCTTTCTTT

d_gene: NA
abundance: NA
v_gene: TRBV5-1
len: 16
j_gene: TRBJ1-2
CDR3aa: CASSRPVGESNYGYTF
CDR3nt: TGCGCCAGCAGCCGCCCTGTCGGGGAATCTAACTATGGCTACACCTTC

d_gene: TRBD1
abundance: NA
v_gene: TRBV28
len: 16
j_gene: TRBJ1-4
CDR3aa: CASSFSLGTGDEKLFF
CDR3nt: TGTGCCAGCAGTTTTTCCCTCGGGACAGGGGACGAAAAACTGTTTTTT

d_gene: TRBD2
abundance: NA
v_gene: TRBV14
len: 16
j_gene: TRBJ2-1
CDR3aa: CASSHYGRSFVNEQFF
CDR3nt: TGTGCCAGCAGCCATTACGGGAGGTCGTTTGTTAATGAGCAGTTCTTC

d_gene: TRBD2
abundance: once
v_gene: TRBV7-2
len: 14
j_gene: TRBJ2-7
CDR3aa: CASSFSGSYDEQYF
CDR3nt: TGTGCCAGCAGCTTTAGCGGGAGCTACGACGAGCAGTACTTC

d_gene: NA
abundance: NA
v_gene: TRBV6-5
len: 9
j_gene: TRBJ1-1
CDR3aa: CASSEEAFF
CDR3nt: TGTGCCAGCAGTGAGGAAGCTTTCTTT

d_gene: NA
abundance: NA
v_gene: TRBV29-1
len: 14
j_gene: TRBJ2-2
CDR3aa: CSVGGAGNTGELFF
CDR3nt: TGCAGCGTTGGTGGGGCAGGGAACACCGGGGAGCTGTTTTTT

d_gene: NA
abundance: NA
v_gene: TRBV5-1
len: 15
j_gene: TRBJ1-6
CDR3aa: CASTTDRAGGSPLHF
CDR3nt: TGCGCCAGCACCACTGACCGGGCTGGAGGTTCACCCCTCCACTTT

d_gene: NA
abundance: NA
v_gene: TRBV5-1
len: 13
j_gene: TRBJ2-7
CDR3aa: CASSLSTSYEQYF
CDR3nt: TGCGCCAGCAGCTTGAGCACTTCCTACGAGCAGTACTTC

d_gene: NA
abundance: NA
v_gene: TRBV6-6
len: 11
j_gene: TRBJ2-7
CDR3aa: CASTTAGIQYF
CDR3nt: TGTGCCAGCACCACCGCGGGAATTCAGTACTTC

d_gene: NA
abundance: few
v_gene: TRBV11-2
len: 15
j_gene: TRBJ1-1
CDR3aa: CASSPSWGGNTEAFF
CDR3nt: TGTGCCAGCAGCCCTAGCTGGGGGGGGAACACTGAAGCTTTCTTT

d_gene: NA
abundance: NA
v_gene: TRBV11-3
len: 14
j_gene: TRBJ2-1
CDR3aa: CASSLTGTYNEQFF
CDR3nt: TGTGCCAGCAGCTTAACAGGGACCTACAATGAGCAGTTCTTC

d_gene: NA
abundance: NA
v_gene: TRBV12-5
len: 13
j_gene: TRBJ2-5
CDR3aa: CASARDSQETQYF
CDR3nt: TGTGCTAGTGCCCGGGACTCACAAGAGACCCAGTACTTC

d_gene: NA
abundance: NA
v_gene: TRBV27
len: 18
j_gene: TRBJ1-5
CDR3aa: CASSPSGGLRFSNQPQHF
CDR3nt: TGTGCCAGCAGTCCCTCCGGGGGGCTACGATTTAGCAATCAGCCCCAGCATTTT

d_gene: TRBD2
abundance: NA
v_gene: TRBV10-3
len: 17
j_gene: TRBJ2-1
CDR3aa: CAISDLTSLSSYNEQFF
CDR3nt: TGTGCCATCAGTGACTTGACTAGCTTAAGCTCCTACAATGAGCAGTTCTTC

d_gene: NA
abundance: NA
v_gene: TRBV12-5
len: 12
j_gene: TRBJ2-7
CDR3aa: CASGLTTDEQYF
CDR3nt: TGTGCTAGTGGTTTGACGACTGACGAGCAGTACTTC

d_gene: NA
abundance: NA
v_gene: TRBV7-2
len: 15
j_gene: TRBJ1-5
CDR3aa: CASSLFAGAGQPQHF
CDR3nt: TGTGCCAGCAGCTTATTCGCGGGGGCGGGCCAGCCCCAGCATTTT